The clone carrying this T cell receptor (beta chain) appeared many times. The antigen remains unidentified. At one end the junction does not follow the germline gene, possibly because of a read error. This record belongs to a study of regulatory T cells in long-lasting Graves disease. Study-level information: Graves' patients with a new diagnosis had received antithyroid drugs under 3 months. Study-level results: Persistent Graves' patients showed less TCR diversity than newly diagnosed ones.

The CDR3 contains 15 residues. Germline CDR1 SGHRS, CDR2 YFSETQ. To make TCR beta libraries, researchers used iRepertoire HTBI primers and Arm-PCR of CDR3 regions. TCRdb redid the calling of the multiplex PCR reads with MiXCR, one entry per CDR3 protein. The sample includes roughly 380,000 distinct CDR3 sequences, 15% to 19% seen only once; the top ten take approximately 21%. Time point of the sample: newly diagnosed GD, antithyroid drugs for less than 3 months. Scientists built the TCR library using RNA that was extracted from PBMCs. The V gene is TRBV5-1, the J gene TRBJ2-1; 9 nucleotides align to TRBD2. This sequence was found in a female donor with Graves disease. Here the sequenced sample was peripheral blood mononuclear cells (PBMCs), taken at new diagnosis, from a patient treated with antithyroid drugs. This CDR3 reads CASSLVAGGPDEQFF. The CDR3 coding sequence is TGCGCCAGCAGTTTGGTGGCGGGAGGGCCGGATGAGCAGTTCTTC.